This entry lists 5 T cell receptor beta chains sequenced from one sample in a study of beta chain features in type 1 diabetes. Study findings and constraints: For Type 1 diabetes patients, all four CD4+ subsets carried TCRB CDR3s that were moderately but significantly shorter.

Their specific antigens are unknown. TCRB transcripts that were expressed got sequenced, as all of the isolated RNA had been reverse transcribed. This table comes from immunoSEQ multiplex PCR, and its TCRdb copy is limited to in-frame clones, with some not included. The sample carries 640,000 or so clones, over 10% recorded once. Sequences were obtained from naive CD4+ T cells from blood. The receptors were sampled from a man in his late teens or twenties with type 1 diabetes.

This chain links TRBV6-6 with TRBJ1-6; D might be TRBD1 (5 bases). Germline V gene sequence: CDR1 MNHNY, CDR2 SVGAGI (reference sequence). Trimming pared 7 bases from V and 8 bases from J, leaving 21 bases between. The CDR3 has 16 residues. The CDR3 DNA sequence: TGTGCCAGCACCCTGACCCGGCAGGGCGGGTATTCACCCCTCCACTTT. Translation gives CASTLTRQGGYSPLHF.

CDR3 protein: CASSVSRLTNEKLFF. CDR3 DNA sequence: TGTGCCAGCAGTGTGAGCCGATTAACTAATGAAAAACTGTTTTTT. The rearrangement joins TRBV25-1 to TRBJ1-4; D gene uncertain. V shed 4 bases and J shed 1 base, with 10 bases lying between them. CDR1 and CDR2 (germline): MGHDK, SYGVNS. The CDR3 totals 15 residues.

This clone showed up just a few times. The rearrangement links TRBV7-6 to TRBJ1-5; 8 bases agree with TRBD1. V shed 3 bases, J shed 5 bases, and the junction held 3 bases outside the gene matches. Germline assignment: CDR1 SGHVS and CDR2 FNYEAQ. CDR3 size: 14 residues. CDR3 DNA: TGTGCCAGCAGCTTCCAGGGGGCTGATCAGCCCCAGCATTTT. This codes for CASSFQGADQPQHF.

V is TRBV30 and J is TRBJ2-1, with TRBD2 matching 9 bases. Trimming cost V 3 bases and J 7 bases; bases outside gene matches: 4. CDR1 is GTSNPN and CDR2 is SVGIG in the germline V gene (reference sequence). The CDR3 is 13 residues long. DNA of the CDR3: TGTGCCTGGAGGGGACTAGCTGGAAATGAGCAGTTCTTC. This translates into CAWRGLAGNEQFF.

This clone has more than one count but fewer than ten. The chain has TRBV7-8 and TRBJ2-7; D ambiguous. The CDR3 covers 13 residues. Germline CDR1 and CDR2: SGHVS and FQNEAQ. V was clipped by 4 bases and J by 2 bases, with 9 bases between them. The CDR3 region is CASSSRLTYEQYF. For the CDR3, the DNA is TGTGCCAGCAGCTCCAGACTTACCTACGAGCAGTACTTC.